Below, 12 T cell receptor beta chains from the same sample are listed, as sequenced in a study of regulatory T cells in long-lasting Graves disease. Time point described: newly diagnosed GD, antithyroid drugs for less than 3 months. Following extraction of RNA from PBMCs, that RNA was used to make the TCR library. With iRepertoire HTBI primers and Arm-PCR of CDR3 regions, TCR beta libraries were built. TCRdb reanalysed the multiplex PCR reads using MiXCR and keeps one entry per CDR3 protein. The table includes 560,000 or so distinct CDR3 sequences, around 16% detected once. These data also featured in a second study, about T cells in Graves' hyperthyroidism and ophthalmopathy.

Sample: peripheral blood mononuclear cells (PBMCs), taken at new diagnosis, from a patient treated with antithyroid drugs. These receptors were taken from a man between 18 and 35 years old with Graves disease.

This clonotype was counted at least ten times. This chain connects TRBV11-2 to TRBJ2-7; D is uncertain. Germline V gives CDR1 SGHAT, CDR2 FQNNGV. The CDR3 runs 12 residues. V dropped 7 bases and J dropped 6 bases, with 13 bases sitting between them. The CDR3 region is CASKYGPFEQYF. As DNA, the CDR3 is TGTGCCAGCAAGTACGGTCCGTTCGAGCAGTACTTC.

This clonotype was counted many times. This rearrangement joins TRBV12-3 or TRBV12-4 to TRBJ2-3; a weak D match, TRBD1 (6 bases). The CDR3 loop spans 14 amino acids. V lost 4 bases and J lost 2, with 10 bases in between. The CDR3 spells CASSSPGATDTQYF. The CDR3 DNA follows: TGTGCCAGCAGTTCCCCAGGGGCCACAGATACGCAGTATTTT.

The table lists this clonotype with many counts. V usage is TRBV7-8 and J usage is TRBJ1-5; unclear D gene. The CDR3 contains 15 residues. CDR1 and CDR2 (germline): SGHVS, FQNEAQ. Trimming removed 0 bases from V and 2 bases from J, with 8 bases in between. The CDR3 DNA follows: TGTGCCAGCAGCTTAGCGCCCACCCGCAATCAGCCCCAGCATTTT. Amino acid sequence: CASSLAPTRNQPQHF.

In this sample, this clonotype turned up many times. The chain employs TRBV7-2 and TRBJ1-2, with no clear D. V was shortened by 5 bases and J by 2 bases, with 12 bases between the two germline ends. Germline V gives CDR1 SGHTA, CDR2 FQGNSA. There are 14 residues in the CDR3. This CDR3 is CASSHRTGNYGYTF. DNA of the CDR3: TGTGCCAGCAGCCACCGGACGGGGAACTATGGCTACACCTTC.

The chain combines TRBV5-1 with TRBJ1-6, with TRBD1 matching over 7 bases. The CDR3 sequence is 14 residues long. Trimming took 5 bases from V and 9 from J; bases not matched to a gene: 8. Germline CDR1 SGHRS, CDR2 YFSETQ. The CDR3 protein is CASREDRVASPLHF. The CDR3 coding sequence is TGCGCCAGCAGGGAAGACAGGGTTGCTTCACCCCTCCACTTT.

This clonotype was found many times. The chain joins TRBV28 to TRBJ2-1; 9 nucleotides line up with TRBD2. CDR3 length equals 14 residues. Germline loops: CDR1 MDHEN, CDR2 SYDVKM. The junction had 7 bases not matched to a gene; V was cut back by 3 bases and J by 10 bases. The CDR3 DNA is TGTGCCAGCAGTTTCCAGGCGGGAGGGGGGGAGCAGTTCTTC. Translation gives CASSFQAGGGEQFF.

This chain connects TRBV18 to TRBJ2-5, with 11 bases identical to TRBD2. The germline CDR1 and CDR2 sequences are KGHSH and LQKENI. The V and J ends lost 3 bases and 5 bases, in that order; junction bases with no gene match: 20. CDR3 size: 20 residues. CDR3 coding DNA: TGTGCCAGCTCACCGATCCGGCCCCCTTATAGCGGGAGGGCCGAGGAGACCCAGTACTTC. It encodes CASSPIRPPYSGRAEETQYF. The entire variable domain, with the rest obtained from reference TRBV18 and TRBJ2-5, is as follows: NAGVMQNPRHLVRRRGQEARLRCSPMKGHSHVYWYRQLPEEGLKFMVYLQKENIIDESGMPKERFSAEFPKEGPSILRIQQVVRGDSAAYFCASSPIRPPYSGRAEETQYFGPGTRLLVL.

This clonotype has a handful of counts. V is TRBV7-9 and J is TRBJ2-1; 7 bases are shared with TRBD2. J gave up 4 bases and V 3 bases, and 6 bases lay outside the gene matches. Germline-derived CDR1 and CDR2 are SEHNR and FQNEAQ (reference sequence). The CDR3 runs 15 residues. CDR3 nucleotide sequence: TGTGCCAGCAGCTTGCGGGGGACTCCATACAATGAGCAGTTCTTC. This translates into CASSLRGTPYNEQFF.

This clonotype came up many times. The chain joins TRBV30 to TRBJ1-2; no clear D gene. Germline V CDR1 and CDR2: GTSNPN, SVGIG (reference sequence). This CDR3 has 12 residues. Between the trimmed V and J ends, which lost 7 bases and 0 bases, there was a span of 9 bases. CDR3 sequence (DNA): TGTGCCTCCGCTCCAGCTAACTATGGCTACACCTTC. Its protein product is CASAPANYGYTF.

This clonotype came up a few times. The V and J genes are TRBV7-3 and TRBJ2-7; 9 bases map to TRBD1. The germline V gene has CDR1 SGHTA and CDR2 FQGTGA. The CDR3 length is 15 residues. V lost 0 bases, J lost 4 bases, and 4 bases stayed unmatched. The CDR3 sequence is CASSLTGQGDYEQYF. CDR3 DNA sequence: TGTGCCAGCAGCTTAACGGGACAGGGAGATTACGAGCAGTACTTC.

This clonotype was found a few times. V is TRBV3-1 and J is TRBJ2-1; D is perhaps TRBD2 (6 bases). The ends were cut back, 4 bases at V and 5 bases at J, with 12 bases in the middle. Germline V gene data show CDR1 as LGHDT and CDR2 as YNNKEL (reference sequence). CDR3 length equals 14 residues. This CDR3 is CASSLSPGDNEQFF. In DNA, the CDR3 is TGTGCCAGCAGCCTCTCCCCGGGGGACAATGAGCAGTTCTTC.

This clonotype was detected ten times or more. This chain joins TRBV2 and TRBJ2-3, with D possibly being TRBD2 (6 bases). CDR1 SNHLY and CDR2 FYNNEI come from the germline V gene. The CDR3 runs to 18 residues. V was trimmed by 1 base and J by 0 bases, leaving 17 bases between them. CDR3 nucleotides: TGTGCCAGCAGTGAAGTCCCCCCGGGGCGGGACAGCACAGATACGCAGTATTTT. Protein product: CASSEVPPGRDSTDTQYF.